This TCR beta chain was sequenced during a study of blood T cell repertoires in COVID-19. The data were produced by immunoSEQ multiplex PCR, yet TCRdb's version contains in-frame clones alone and is incomplete. The sample gives approximately 150,000 clones, around 81% of which show up once; around 8.4% is in the top ten. The clonotype originates from a human donor in a cohort sampled during active COVID-19. The sequenced sample was peripheral blood.

As DNA, the CDR3 is TGTGCCAGTAGGGGGGTAGGGGGTCTACAAGGCAATCAGCCCCAGCATTTT. Protein: CASRGVGGLQGNQPQHF. J is TRBJ1-5 and V is TRBV19, with a possible D match to TRBD1 (6 bases). Germline V lookup: CDR1 LNHDA, CDR2 SQIVND (reference sequence). Deletions cut 6 bases from V and 2 bases from J, with 20 bases between. The CDR3 covers 17 residues. Full variable domain (missing parts from reference TRBV19 and TRBJ1-5): DGGITQSPKYLFRKEGQNVTLSCEQNLNHDAMYWYRQDPGQGLRLIYYSQIVNDFQKGDIAEGYSVSREKKESFPLTVTSAQKNPTAFYLCASRGVGGLQGNQPQHFGDGTRLSIL.